This T cell receptor beta chain was sequenced in a study of control samples from healthy donors and cancer patients. Looked up from germline, CDR1 is LGHDT and CDR2 is YNNKEL (reference sequence). The CDR3 has 15 residues. Between the trimmed V and J ends, which lost 4 bases and 5 bases, there was a span of 16 bases. TCRdb keeps only in-frame clones here, not all; method: immunoSEQ multiplex PCR. The data contain 50,000 to 70,000 clones, roughly 95% of them singletons. This TCR was recovered from a young woman in good health. Sequenced sample: blood. The gene calls are TRBV3-1 (or the pseudogene TRBV3-2) and TRBJ2-3; TRBD2 might be the D (6 bases). CDR3 residues: CASSRNWGDRDTQYF. As DNA, the CDR3 is TGTGCCAGCAGCCGAAACTGGGGGGATAGAGATACGCAGTATTTT.